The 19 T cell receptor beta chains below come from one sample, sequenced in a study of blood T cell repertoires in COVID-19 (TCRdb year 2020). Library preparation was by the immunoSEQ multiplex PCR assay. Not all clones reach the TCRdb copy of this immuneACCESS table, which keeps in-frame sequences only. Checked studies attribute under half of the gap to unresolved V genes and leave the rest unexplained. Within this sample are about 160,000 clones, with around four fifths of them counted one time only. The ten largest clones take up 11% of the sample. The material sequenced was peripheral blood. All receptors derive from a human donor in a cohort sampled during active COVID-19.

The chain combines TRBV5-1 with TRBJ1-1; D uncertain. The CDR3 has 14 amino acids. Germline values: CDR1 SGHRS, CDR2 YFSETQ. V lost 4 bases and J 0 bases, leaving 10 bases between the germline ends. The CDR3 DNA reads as TGCGCCAGCAGCCCGAATTCAGTGAACACTGAAGCTTTCTTT. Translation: CASSPNSVNTEAFF.

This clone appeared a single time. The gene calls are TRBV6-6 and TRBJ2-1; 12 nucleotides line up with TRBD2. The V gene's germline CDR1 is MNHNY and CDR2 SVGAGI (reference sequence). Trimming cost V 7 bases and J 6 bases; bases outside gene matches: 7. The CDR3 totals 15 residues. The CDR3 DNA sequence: TGTGCCAGCAATCCTAGCGGGGGGGCTATCAATGAGCAGTTCTTC. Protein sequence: CASNPSGGAINEQFF.

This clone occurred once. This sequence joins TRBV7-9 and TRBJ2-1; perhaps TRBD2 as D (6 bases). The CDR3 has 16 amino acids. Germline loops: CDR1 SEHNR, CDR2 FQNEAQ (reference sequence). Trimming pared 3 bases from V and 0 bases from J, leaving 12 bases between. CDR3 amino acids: CASSLNRGSSYNEQFF. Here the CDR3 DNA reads TGTGCCAGCAGCTTGAATCGGGGGAGCTCCTACAATGAGCAGTTCTTC.

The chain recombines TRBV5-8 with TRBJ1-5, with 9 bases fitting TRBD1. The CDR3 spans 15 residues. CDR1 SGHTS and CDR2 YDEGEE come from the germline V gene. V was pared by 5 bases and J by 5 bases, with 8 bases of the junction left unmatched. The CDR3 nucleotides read TGTGCCAGCAGTCATCCGGGACAGGGACATCAGCCCCAGCATTTT. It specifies CASSHPGQGHQPQHF.

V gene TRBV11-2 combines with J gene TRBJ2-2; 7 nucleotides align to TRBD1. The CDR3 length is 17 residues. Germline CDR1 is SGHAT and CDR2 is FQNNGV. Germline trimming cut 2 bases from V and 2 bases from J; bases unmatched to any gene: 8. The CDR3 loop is CASSLSAGGTNTGELFF. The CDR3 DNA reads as TGTGCCAGCAGCTTATCGGCAGGGGGTACAAACACCGGGGAGCTGTTTTTT.

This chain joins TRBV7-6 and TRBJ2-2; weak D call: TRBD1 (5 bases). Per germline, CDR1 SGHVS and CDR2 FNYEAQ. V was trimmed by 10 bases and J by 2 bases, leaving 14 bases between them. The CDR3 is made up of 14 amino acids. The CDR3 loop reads CATTKDINTGELFF. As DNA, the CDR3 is TGTGCCACCACTAAGGACATCAACACCGGGGAGCTGTTTTTT.

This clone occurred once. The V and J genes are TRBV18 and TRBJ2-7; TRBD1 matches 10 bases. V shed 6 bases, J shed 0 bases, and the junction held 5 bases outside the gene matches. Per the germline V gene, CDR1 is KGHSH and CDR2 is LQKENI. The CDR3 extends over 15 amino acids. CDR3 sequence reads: CASSAGQGPSYEQYF. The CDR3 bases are TGTGCCAGCTCGGCGGGACAGGGGCCCTCCTACGAGCAGTACTTC. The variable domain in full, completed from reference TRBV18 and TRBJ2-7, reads NAGVMQNPRHLVRRRGQEARLRCSPMKGHSHVYWYRQLPEEGLKFMVYLQKENIIDESGMPKERFSAEFPKEGPSILRIQQVVRGDSAAYFCASSAGQGPSYEQYFGPGTRLTVT.

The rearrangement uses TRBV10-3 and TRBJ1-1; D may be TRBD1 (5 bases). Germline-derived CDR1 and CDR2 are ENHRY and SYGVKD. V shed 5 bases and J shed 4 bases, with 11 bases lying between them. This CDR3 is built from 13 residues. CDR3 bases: TGTGCCATCAGTCAGGGCATGAGCACTGAAGCTTTCTTT. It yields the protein CAISQGMSTEAFF.

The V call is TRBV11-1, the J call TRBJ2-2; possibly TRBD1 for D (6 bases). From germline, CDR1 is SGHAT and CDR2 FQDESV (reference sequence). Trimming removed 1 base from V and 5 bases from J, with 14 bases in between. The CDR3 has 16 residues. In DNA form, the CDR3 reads TGTGCCAGCAGCTTAGTATGGGGGCCTGGAACCGGGGAGCTGTTTTTT. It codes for CASSLVWGPGTGELFF.

CDR3 bases: TGTGCCAGTAGCACTAACAGGGGCGTAAATGAAAAACTGTTTTTT. Translated: CASSTNRGVNEKLFF. The rearrangement joins TRBV19 to TRBJ1-4; 7 nucleotides match TRBD1. There are 15 residues in the CDR3. J was trimmed by 5 bases and V by 6 bases; bases with no gene match: 9. Germline V lookup: CDR1 LNHDA, CDR2 SQIVND (reference sequence).

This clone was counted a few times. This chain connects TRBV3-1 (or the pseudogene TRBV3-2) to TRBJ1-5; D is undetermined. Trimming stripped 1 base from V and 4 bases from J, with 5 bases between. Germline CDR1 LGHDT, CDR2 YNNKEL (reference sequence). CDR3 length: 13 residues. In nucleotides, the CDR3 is TGTGCCAGCAGCCAAGGCGAAAATCAGCCCCAGCATTTT. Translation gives CASSQGENQPQHF.

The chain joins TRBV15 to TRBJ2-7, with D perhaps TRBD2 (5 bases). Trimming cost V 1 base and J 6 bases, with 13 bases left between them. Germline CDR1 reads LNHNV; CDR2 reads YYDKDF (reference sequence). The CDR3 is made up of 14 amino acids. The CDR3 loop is CATSRGSSRGEQYF. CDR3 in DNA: TGTGCCACCAGCAGAGGTAGTTCTCGGGGCGAGCAGTACTTC. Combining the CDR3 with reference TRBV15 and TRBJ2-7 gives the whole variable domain DAMVIQNPRYQVTQFGKPVTLSCSQTLNHNVMYWYQQKSSQAPKLLFHYYDKDFNNEADTPDNFQSRRPNTSFCFLDIRSPGLGDTAMYLCATSRGSSRGEQYFGPGTRLTVT.

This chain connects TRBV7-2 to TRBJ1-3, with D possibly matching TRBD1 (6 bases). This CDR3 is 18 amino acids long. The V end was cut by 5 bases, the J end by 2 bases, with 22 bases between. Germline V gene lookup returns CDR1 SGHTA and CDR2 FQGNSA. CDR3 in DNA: TGTGCCAGCAGCCAAGGGGGTTTTGGGTCGAGGCCTGGAAACACCATATATTTT. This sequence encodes CASSQGGFGSRPGNTIYF.

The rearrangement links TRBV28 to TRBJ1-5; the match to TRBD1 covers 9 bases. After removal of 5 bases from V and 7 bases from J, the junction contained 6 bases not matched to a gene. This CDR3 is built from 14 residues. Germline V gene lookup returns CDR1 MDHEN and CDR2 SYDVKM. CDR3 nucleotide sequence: TGTGCCAGCAGTCCGGGACAGGGTAAACAGCCCCAGCATTTT. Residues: CASSPGQGKQPQHF.

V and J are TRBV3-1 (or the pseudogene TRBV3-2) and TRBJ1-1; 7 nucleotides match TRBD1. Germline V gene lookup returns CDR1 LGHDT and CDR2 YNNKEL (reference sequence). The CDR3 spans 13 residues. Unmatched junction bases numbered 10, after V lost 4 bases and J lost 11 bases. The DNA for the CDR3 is TGTGCCAGCAGCCGAAATCCCAAACAGGGGGCTTTCTTT. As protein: CASSRNPKQGAFF.

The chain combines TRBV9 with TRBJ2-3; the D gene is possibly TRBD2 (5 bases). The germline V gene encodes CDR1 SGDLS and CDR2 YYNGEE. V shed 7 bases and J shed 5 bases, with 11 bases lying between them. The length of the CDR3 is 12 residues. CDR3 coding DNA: TGTGCCAGCGGGAAGGGAGAAGATACGCAGTATTTT. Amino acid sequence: CASGKGEDTQYF. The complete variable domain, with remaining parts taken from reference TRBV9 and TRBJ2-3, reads DSGVTQTPKHLITATGQRVTLRCSPRSGDLSVYWYQQSLDQGLQFLIQYYNGEERAKGNILERFSAQQFPDLHSELNLSSLELGDSALYFCASGKGEDTQYFGPGTRLTVL.

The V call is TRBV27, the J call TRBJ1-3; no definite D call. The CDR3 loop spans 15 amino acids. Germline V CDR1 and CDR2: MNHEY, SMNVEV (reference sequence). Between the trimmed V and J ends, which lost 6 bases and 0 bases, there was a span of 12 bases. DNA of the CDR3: TGTGCCAGCAGCCGAGGTGGCAGCTCTGGAAACACCATATATTTT. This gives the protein CASSRGGSSGNTIYF.

CDR3 sequence (DNA): TGTGCCACCAGCAGAGTGGGTAGCGGGAGCCGAAGGGACGAGCAGTACTTC. Translating it yields CATSRVGSGSRRDEQYF. The chain employs TRBV15 and TRBJ2-7, with 9 bases aligning to TRBD2. V was pared by 1 base and J by 5 bases, with 12 bases of the junction left unmatched. CDR1 is LNHNV and CDR2 is YYDKDF in the germline V gene (reference sequence). The CDR3 is made up of 17 amino acids.

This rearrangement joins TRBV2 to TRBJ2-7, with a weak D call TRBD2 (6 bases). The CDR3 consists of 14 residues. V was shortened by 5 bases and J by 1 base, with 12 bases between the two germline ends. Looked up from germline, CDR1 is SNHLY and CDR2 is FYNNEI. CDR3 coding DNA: TGTGCCAGCAGTTTGGGGACTCGGTCCTACGAGCAGTACTTC. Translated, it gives CASSLGTRSYEQYF.